The sequence of this TCR beta chain was determined in a study of CD8 T cells in ankylosing spondylitis. Whole-study results and caveats: Certain motif variants had earlier appeared in reactive arthritis synovial fluid and blood. Within ankylosing spondylitis blood, a TCR beta motif made up of seven to nine highly homologous variants appeared to be characteristic.

TCRdb itself ran the 5' RACE reads through MiXCR, one entry per CDR3 protein. The repertoire has about 320,000 distinct CDR3 sequences, 11% of them found once; the top ten carry more than 7%. V dropped 7 bases and J dropped 2 bases, with 14 bases sitting between them. Germline assignment: CDR1 MNHNS and CDR2 SASEGT. The CDR3 is made up of 14 amino acids. This clonotype was observed at least ten times. Its antigen is not known. Sequencing was performed on blood, either unsorted or a sorted T cell fraction (not recorded which). J is TRBJ1-1 and V is TRBV6-1, with D possibly matching TRBD1 (5 bases). The receptor comes from a female donor with ankylosing spondylitis or in good health (not recorded which). CDR3 in amino acids: CASIQGTANTEAFF. CDR3 sequence (DNA): TGTGCCAGCATCCAGGGTACAGCCAACACTGAAGCTTTCTTT.